The rows below give T cell receptor beta chains drawn from one sample of a study of T cell responses to AZD1222 COVID-19 vaccine. Libraries were prepared by immunoSEQ multiplex PCR; TCRdb keeps only in-frame clonotypes and omits some of them. The repertoire holds fewer than 130,000 clones, 70% to 90% seen once, with over 12% in the top ten. The sequences come from peripheral blood, collected 28 days after the second AZD1222 dose. The receptors come from an adult who received the AZD1222 COVID-19 vaccine. Each CDR3 is given with its conserved first and last residue. D genes are given only for firm matches. Expanded clones are given a class, and other clones once, few, many or no size at all.

D gene,V gene,clone size,J gene,CDR3 DNA,CDR3 protein
TRBD2,TRBV19,once,TRBJ2-7,TGTGCCAGTAGTACCCAGCGGGAAGCCGTCGAGCAGTACTTC,CASSTQREAVEQYF
.,TRBV12-5,.,TRBJ2-5,TGTGCTAGTGGTACTCAGGGGACCCAGTACTTC,CASGTQGTQYF
.,TRBV10-1,.,TRBJ1-2,TGCGCCAGCAGTGGGGATGGAGAGAGCCAGCCAGGGACCTTC,CASSGDGESQPGTF
.,TRBV7-9,once,TRBJ1-1,TGTGCCAGCAGCTTAGTTGGCCTCACCGAAGCTTTCTTT,CASSLVGLTEAFF
.,TRBV11-3,.,TRBJ1-5,TGTGCCAGCAGCAGAGGACTCAATCAGCCCCAGCATTTT,CASSRGLNQPQHF
TRBD1,TRBV19,.,TRBJ1-5,TGTGCCAGTAGGGACACAGGGGAGGATCAGCCCCAGCATTTT,CASRDTGEDQPQHF
.,TRBV10-3,.,TRBJ1-2,TGTGCCATCAGTGCTACACGGGACCCCCAGGCTGGCTACACCTTC,CAISATRDPQAGYTF
.,TRBV2,.,TRBJ1-3,TGTGCCAGCAGTGAACCAACCAAACGGAACACCATATATTTT,CASSEPTKRNTIYF
TRBD1,TRBV5-1,.,TRBJ1-1,TGCGCCAGCAGCCCAGGGACAGGGGGCCTCCGGGTGAACACTGAAGCTTTCTTT,CASSPGTGGLRVNTEAFF
TRBD1,TRBV7-9,.,TRBJ2-7,TGTGCCAGCAGCCCTGGGACAGGTGGAGACTACGAGCAGTACTTC,CASSPGTGGDYEQYF
TRBD1,TRBV11-3,.,TRBJ1-2,TGTGCCAGCAGCTTCTCGGACAGGGCAAACTATGGCTACACCTTC,CASSFSDRANYGYTF
TRBD1,TRBV2,once,TRBJ1-4,TGTGCCAGCAGCCCACGGACAGGGCGGAATGAAAAACTGTTTTTT,CASSPRTGRNEKLFF
.,TRBV7-9,.,TRBJ1-1,TGTGCCAGCAGCTTACATAACCCCATGGACACTGAAGCTTTCTTT,CASSLHNPMDTEAFF
TRBD1,TRBV7-9,.,TRBJ1-6,TGTGCCAGCAGCTTAGCAGGGACAGATAATTCACCCCTCCACTTT,CASSLAGTDNSPLHF
.,TRBV18,.,TRBJ1-3,TGTGCCAGCTCACCCGGGGAGGGCCGAAACACCATATATTTT,CASSPGEGRNTIYF
.,TRBV29-1,.,TRBJ1-1,TGCAGCGTTGAAGATCCACTGGGGGGGAACACTGAAGCTTTCTTT,CSVEDPLGGNTEAFF
TRBD1,TRBV9,once,TRBJ2-3,TGTGCCAGCAGCAGAGTGGGGGGGACAGGGGTGCCAGATACGCAGTATTTT,CASSRVGGTGVPDTQYF
.,TRBV28,.,TRBJ1-2,TGTGCCAGCAGCCAGTCTGATAACTATGGCTACACCTTC,CASSQSDNYGYTF
.,TRBV11-3,.,TRBJ2-1,TGTGCCAGCAGCTCGACCAATGAGCAGTTCTTC,CASSSTNEQFF
.,TRBV5-1,.,TRBJ1-1,TGCGCCAGCTCTGAACAGGATGTGAACACTGAAGCTTTCTTT,CASSEQDVNTEAFF
.,TRBV10-2,.,TRBJ1-2,TGCGCCAGCAGTGGTGGGTTCTATGGCTACACCTTC,CASSGGFYGYTF
.,TRBV3-1/TRBV3-2,once,TRBJ1-3,TGTGCCAGCAGCCAAGATGGAGGGGCGGCTGGAAACACCATATATTTT,CASSQDGGAAGNTIYF
.,TRBV5-1,once,TRBJ1-1,TGCGCCAGCAGCTTGGGGTCAGGGGCGAACACTGAAGCTTTCTTT,CASSLGSGANTEAFF
.,TRBV18,.,TRBJ1-3,TGTGCCAGCTCCCCCAGTGGGGGCGCCGGAAACACCATATATTTT,CASSPSGGAGNTIYF
.,TRBV11-3,.,TRBJ2-1,TGTGCCAGCAGCTTACGGGCGAGCTCCTACAATGAGCAGTTCTTC,CASSLRASSYNEQFF
TRBD1,TRBV19,.,TRBJ2-2,TGTGCCAGTAGTACGACAGGGGGTTCGGCCGGGGAGCTGTTTTTT,CASSTTGGSAGELFF
TRBD1,TRBV11-3,.,TRBJ2-7,TGTGCCAGCAGCTTAACACCGACAGGGTACGAGCAGTACTTC,CASSLTPTGYEQYF
TRBD1,TRBV10-3,.,TRBJ1-1,TGTGCCATCAGTGCTCGGACAGGGGAGGTTACTGAAGCTTTCTTT,CAISARTGEVTEAFF
.,TRBV7-2,.,TRBJ1-3,TGTGCCAGCAGAAGGGACGGTGGAAACACCATATATTTT,CASRRDGGNTIYF
.,TRBV15,.,TRBJ1-5,TGTGCCACCAGCGAGGCCGATCCGAGCCCTATACGCAATCAGCCCCAGCATTTT,CATSEADPSPIRNQPQHF
TRBD1,TRBV6-5,.,TRBJ1-4,TGTGCCAGCAGTCTCCGACAGGGGGAAAATGAAAAACTGTTTTTT,CASSLRQGENEKLFF
.,TRBV7-9,once,TRBJ1-5,TGTGCCAGCAGCTTGAACGGATACTTCAATCAGCCCCAGCATTTT,CASSLNGYFNQPQHF
.,TRBV18,.,TRBJ1-5,TGTGCCAGCTCACCACCCTCGACGGTAGGCAATCAGCCCCAGCATTTT,CASSPPSTVGNQPQHF